This entry is about one T cell receptor beta chain. This clonotype has more than one count but fewer than ten. Its antigen target is currently unknown. The input lacks base qualities; no much larger clone sits a single base away. The source of the sample is a study of vaccination and CD4 T cells after COVID-19 (dated by TCRdb to between 2022 and 2023). At the level of the whole study: Every convalescent patient had a positive nasal swab PCR test for SARS-CoV-2, with mild disease in 9 or 10 patients and severe disease in one. In under 13 COVID-19 convalescent patients and a few infection-naive healthy vaccine recipients, researchers compared the spike-specific CD4+ TCR repertoire from before mRNA vaccination with the repertoire from after. The convalescent cohort comprised six males and four females, including two Hispanic individuals, seven Caucasians, two Asians and one multiracial person. Control cultures received a CEFX viral epitope pool as the positive control, an HIV-1 Nef peptide pool as the negative control, or no peptide. Post-COVID blood samples were collected from convalescent patients a median of around 100 days after diagnosis, with a range of roughly 30 to 161 days. The time from the second vaccine dose to post-vaccine blood sampling had a median of roughly 70 days and ranged from roughly 13 to 241 days. For stimulating the cultures, overlapping spike peptide pools were used, derived from SARS-CoV-2 as well as from the common cold coronaviruses HCoV-NL63, HCoV-OC43 and HCoV-229E. Each participant got two doses of either the Pfizer-BioNTech BNT162b2 vaccine (n=8) or the Moderna mRNA-1273 vaccine (n=2). Overall study outcomes, separate from this receptor: In convalescent patients, nearly all vaccine-specific clones (304 of 307) were found to be mono-reactive for SARS-CoV-2 spike rather than cross-reactive with common cold coronaviruses. The median number of SARS-CoV-2-reactive clonotypes rose from 21 after infection to some 37 after vaccination, but the change was not significant. Relatively few convalescent patients were included in the study, and early timepoints after natural infection were not analyzed. Among convalescent patients, a median about 90% of the SARS-CoV-2-reactive clones seen after vaccination appeared only after vaccination, which suggests priming specific to the vaccine.

The CDR1 and CDR2 encoded by the germline V gene are KGHDR and SFDVKD. Trimming at the junction amounts to 8 bases on V and 3 bases on J, and the germline ends lie 3 bases apart. From the cysteine up to the phenylalanine, the CDR3 has a length of 11 residues. Of all the DNA, just the CDR3 is kept, 33 bases in frame from base 1. In light of the paper, this sample's treatment or condition label describes: roughly ten-day PBMC culture with coronavirus spike peptide pools or control peptides (ViraFEST assay). To expand antigen-specific T cells with peptide pools and then pick out the expanded clonotypes through TCR sequencing, the study relied on the ViraFEST assay. The positive SARS-CoV-2 PCR tests of the convalescent patients were dated from March to December 2020, before the Alpha, Beta and Delta variants emerged in the United States. Under 2.5 million PBMCs per well were cultured in IMDM with 5% human AB serum and approximately 9.1 IU/ml IL-2, plus 10 ug/ml peptide pools. On days 3 and 7, half of the culture medium was replaced with fresh IL-2-containing medium. CD4+ T cells were isolated after less than twelve days of culture through negative selection using the EasySep CD4+ T cell isolation kit. PBMCs were separated from whole blood using Ficoll-Paque Plus gradient centrifugation and then either used fresh or cryopreserved at -140C. Culture conditions were generally each tested in triplicate wells.

Library creation used PCR. DNA from cultured CD4+ T cells was subjected to TCR sequencing with the Oncomine TCR Beta short-read assay at the Johns Hopkins FTIC core. The QIAamp micro DNA kit was used to extract genomic DNA from the cultured CD4+ T cells. Oncomine TCR Beta libraries from cultured CD4+ T cells were pooled using unique dual indexes and sequenced on an Illumina iSeq 100. In the authors' own workflow: Non-productive sequences were removed, and CDR3s not starting with C, not ending with F or W, or shorter than 7 amino acids were discarded. Antigen-specific clonotypes were identified using the MANAFEST web application through comparison of peptide-stimulated wells with reference and other culture wells. An FDR below 0.05, an odds ratio above 5, and a productive frequency above 0.1% in at least two of three replicate wells were required for clones to be considered positive. Cross-reactive clonotypes were defined as significantly expanded in both SARS-CoV-2 spike wells and at least one common cold coronavirus spike condition. Using R version 3.6.1, CDR3 homology was evaluated through Levenshtein distances (stringdist) along with unrooted phylogenetic trees (ape). TCRdb redid the processing of the public reads, applying fastp at Q25 and MiXCR, and retained in-frame beta chains. Each CDR3 protein appears once, grouped with its most common genes and DNA. For this entry, the V and J calls and clone size follow TCRdb and not the study's own pipeline. This sample holds about 11,000 distinct CDR3 sequences; 76% were observed only once. Roughly a tenth of the sample is taken by the ten largest.

The sequence is built from TRBV24-1 and TRBJ2-2; the D gene lacks a confident call. This TCR came from a human donor who had recovered from COVID-19. Sequenced sample: CD4+ T cells from blood, cultured in vitro. The nucleotide sequence is given as TGTGCCACCATGGACACCGGGGAGCTGTTTTTT. Translated, this gives CATMDTGELFF.